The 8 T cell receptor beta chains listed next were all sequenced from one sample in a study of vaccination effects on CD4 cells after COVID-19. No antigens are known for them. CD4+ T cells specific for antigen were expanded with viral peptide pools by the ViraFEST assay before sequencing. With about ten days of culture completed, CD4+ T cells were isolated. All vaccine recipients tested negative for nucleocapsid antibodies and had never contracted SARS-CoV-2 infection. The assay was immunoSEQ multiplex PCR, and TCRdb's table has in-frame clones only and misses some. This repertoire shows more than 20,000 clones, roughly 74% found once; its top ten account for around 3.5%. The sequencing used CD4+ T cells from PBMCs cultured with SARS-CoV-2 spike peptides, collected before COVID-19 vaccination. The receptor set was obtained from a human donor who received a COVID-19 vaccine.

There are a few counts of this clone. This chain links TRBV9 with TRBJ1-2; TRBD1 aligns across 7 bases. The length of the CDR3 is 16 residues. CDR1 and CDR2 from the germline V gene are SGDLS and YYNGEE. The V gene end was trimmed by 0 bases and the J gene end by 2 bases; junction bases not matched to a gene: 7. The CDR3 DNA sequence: TGTGCCAGCAGCGTAGATGGGACAGCCTGGAACTATGGCTACACCTTC. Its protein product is CASSVDGTAWNYGYTF.

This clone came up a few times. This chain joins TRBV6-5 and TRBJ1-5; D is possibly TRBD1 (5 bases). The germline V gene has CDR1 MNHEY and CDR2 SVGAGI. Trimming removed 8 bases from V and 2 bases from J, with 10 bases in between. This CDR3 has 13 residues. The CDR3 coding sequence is TGTGCCAGCGGGGCGGGCGGCAATCAGCCCCAGCATTTT. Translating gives CASGAGGNQPQHF.

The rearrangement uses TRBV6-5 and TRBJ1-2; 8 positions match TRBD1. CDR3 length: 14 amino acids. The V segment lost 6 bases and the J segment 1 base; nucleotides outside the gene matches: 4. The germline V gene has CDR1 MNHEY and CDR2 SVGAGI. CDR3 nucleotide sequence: TGTGCCAGCAGGGCTACAGGGGGTAACTATGGCTACACCTTC. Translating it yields CASRATGGNYGYTF.

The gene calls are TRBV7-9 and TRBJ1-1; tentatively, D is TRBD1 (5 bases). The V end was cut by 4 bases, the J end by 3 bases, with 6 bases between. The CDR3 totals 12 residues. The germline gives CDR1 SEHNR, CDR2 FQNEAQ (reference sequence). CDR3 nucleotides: TGTGCCAGCAGCTGGGACGACACTGAAGCTTTCTTT. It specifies CASSWDDTEAFF.

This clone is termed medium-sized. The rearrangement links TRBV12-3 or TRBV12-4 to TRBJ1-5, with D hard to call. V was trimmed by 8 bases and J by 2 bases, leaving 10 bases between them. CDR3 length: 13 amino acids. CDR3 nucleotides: TGTGCCAGCGCCCGGGGAGGCAATCAGCCCCAGCATTTT. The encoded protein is CASARGGNQPQHF.

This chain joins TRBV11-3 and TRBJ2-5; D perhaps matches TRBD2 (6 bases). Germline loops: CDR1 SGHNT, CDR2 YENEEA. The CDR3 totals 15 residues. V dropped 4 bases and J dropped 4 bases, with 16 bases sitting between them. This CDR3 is CASSYASGGRETQYF. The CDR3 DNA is TGTGCCAGCAGCTATGCTTCCGGGGGTCGAGAGACCCAGTACTTC.

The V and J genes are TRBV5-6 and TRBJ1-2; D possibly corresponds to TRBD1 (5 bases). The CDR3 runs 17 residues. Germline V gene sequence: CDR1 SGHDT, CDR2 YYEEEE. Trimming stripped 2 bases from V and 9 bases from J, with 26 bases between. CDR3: CASSFLLPRRDRPSYTF. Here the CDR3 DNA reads TGTGCCAGCAGCTTCCTTTTGCCGCGCAGGGACCGTCCGAGCTACACCTTC.

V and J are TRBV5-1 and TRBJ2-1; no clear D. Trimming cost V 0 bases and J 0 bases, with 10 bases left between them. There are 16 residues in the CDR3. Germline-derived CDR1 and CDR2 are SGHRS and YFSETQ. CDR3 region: CASSLGGSDSYNEQFF. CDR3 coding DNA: TGCGCCAGCAGCTTGGGGGGTTCTGACTCCTACAATGAGCAGTTCTTC.